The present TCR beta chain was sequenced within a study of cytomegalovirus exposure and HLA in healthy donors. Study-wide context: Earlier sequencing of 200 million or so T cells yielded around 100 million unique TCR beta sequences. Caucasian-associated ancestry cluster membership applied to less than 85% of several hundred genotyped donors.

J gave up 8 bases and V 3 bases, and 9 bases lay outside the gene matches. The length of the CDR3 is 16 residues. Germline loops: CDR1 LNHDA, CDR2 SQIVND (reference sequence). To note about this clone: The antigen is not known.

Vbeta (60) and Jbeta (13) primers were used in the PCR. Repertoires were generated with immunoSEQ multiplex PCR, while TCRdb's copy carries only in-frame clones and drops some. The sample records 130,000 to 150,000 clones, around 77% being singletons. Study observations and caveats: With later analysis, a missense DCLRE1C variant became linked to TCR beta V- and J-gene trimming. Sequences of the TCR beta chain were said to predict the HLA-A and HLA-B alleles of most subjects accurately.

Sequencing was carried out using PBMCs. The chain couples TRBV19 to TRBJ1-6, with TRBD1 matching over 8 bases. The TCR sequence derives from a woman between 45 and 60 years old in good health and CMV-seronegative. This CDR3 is CASSMGWQGADSPLHF. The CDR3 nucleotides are TGTGCCAGTAGTATGGGGTGGCAGGGGGCTGATTCACCCCTCCACTTT.